This passage covers 28 T cell receptor beta chains from one sample sequenced in a study of blood T cells in healthy people across ages (dated by TCRdb to about 2015). Library construction relied on 5' RACE. The instrument was an Illumina HiSeq 2500. A second PCR of about 7 to 12 cycles was run with a J-beta primer mix and a sample-barcoded 5' primer. TCRdb passed the public sequencing reads through fastp at Q25 and MiXCR, retaining productive beta sequences. For every CDR3 protein sequence, its rows merge into one entry that carries the most common genes and DNA. A total of roughly 700,000 distinct CDR3 sequences appear in this sample, 45% to 50% of them only once. Together, the top ten hold under 35% of the sample. Sequencing input: blood. The receptors were sampled from a woman aged 55-70 years in good health.

The rearrangement uses TRBV7-8 and TRBJ2-3; TRBD1 or TRBD2 may be the D gene (7 bases each). Per the germline V gene, CDR1 is SGHVS and CDR2 is FQNEAQ. The CDR3 has 18 residues. V was clipped by 5 bases and J by 4 bases, with 25 bases between them. The CDR3 loop reads CASSQGGDSAYSPDTQYF. In DNA form, the CDR3 reads TGTGCCAGCAGCCAAGGGGGGGACAGTGCTTATTCCCCAGATACGCAGTATTTT.

The table lists this clonotype with a few counts. The chain has TRBV6-2 or TRBV6-3 and TRBJ2-5; the D is unclear. Germline V gene lookup returns CDR1 MNHEY and CDR2 SVGEGT. This CDR3 contains 13 residues. Deletions cut 6 bases from V and 2 bases from J, with 10 bases between. The CDR3 nucleotides read TGTGCCAGCAGAGGAACCGTTCAAGAGACCCAGTACTTC. Its protein product is CASRGTVQETQYF.

CDR3 sequence: CASSTRDSWHNEQYF. The DNA for the CDR3 is TGTGCCAGCAGCACAAGGGACAGTTGGCACAATGAGCAGTACTTC. This chain links TRBV7-8 with TRBJ2-1, with 7 bases aligning to TRBD1. Judging by the DNA end, TRBJ2-7 fits better; the J call may be wrong. The CDR3 runs to 15 residues. CDR1 and CDR2 (germline): SGHVS, FQNEAQ.

The chain has TRBV6-2 or TRBV6-3 and TRBJ2-3; D uncertain. This CDR3 has 15 amino acids. Trimming left V 3 bases short and J 0 bases short, with 10 bases between. Germline V gene data show CDR1 as MNHEY and CDR2 as SVGEGT. This CDR3 is CASSYGATSTDTQYF. The CDR3 region has the DNA TGTGCCAGCAGTTATGGCGCAACTAGCACAGATACGCAGTATTTT.

The rearrangement links TRBV7-2 to TRBJ1-5; 8 bases are a match to TRBD1. The V gene's germline CDR1 is SGHTA and CDR2 FQGNSA. This CDR3 is 15 amino acids long. Trimming removed 5 bases from V and 3 bases from J; junction bases left unmatched: 6. In nucleotides, the CDR3 is TGTGCCAGCAGCGAAACGGGACAGGCCAATCAGCCCCAGCATTTT. This translates into CASSETGQANQPQHF. Supplemented by reference TRBV7-2 and TRBJ1-5, the full variable domain reads GAGVSQSPSNKVTEKGKDVELRCDPISGHTALYWYRQSLGQGLEFLIYFQGNSAPDKSGLPSDRFSAERTGGSVSTLTIQRTQQEDSAVYLCASSETGQANQPQHFGDGTRLSIL.

This clonotype was recorded a few times. This chain joins TRBV20-1 and TRBJ2-7; 10 nucleotides line up with TRBD2. The germline V gene encodes CDR1 DFQATT and CDR2 SNEGSKA (reference sequence). The CDR3 runs 14 residues. Trimming removed 2 bases from V and 2 bases from J; junction bases left unmatched: 3. This CDR3 reads CSARLTSGTYEQYF. In DNA, the CDR3 is TGCAGTGCTAGACTTACTAGCGGGACCTACGAGCAGTACTTC.

This chain connects TRBV20-1 to TRBJ2-1; D is perhaps TRBD1 (5 bases). Deletions cut 1 base from V and 8 bases from J, with 15 bases between. Germline CDR1 reads DFQATT; CDR2 reads SNEGSKA (reference sequence). This CDR3 comprises 14 residues. CDR3 DNA sequence: TGCAGTGCTAGAGGACAGACGAACGGCGATGAGCAGTTCTTC. Its protein is CSARGQTNGDEQFF.

The rearrangement uses TRBV11-2 and TRBJ2-7; D remains unclear. Germline V lookup: CDR1 SGHAT, CDR2 FQNNGV. The V gene lost 5 bases and the J gene lost 6 bases, with 11 bases spanning the gap. The CDR3 loop spans 12 amino acids. The CDR3 loop is CASSLSLLEQYF. CDR3 coding DNA: TGTGCCAGCAGCCTGAGCCTCCTCGAGCAGTACTTC.

This clonotype came up a few times. J is TRBJ2-3 and V is TRBV7-2; 7 bases match TRBD2. The CDR3 extends over 17 amino acids. Germline V lookup: CDR1 SGHTA, CDR2 FQGNSA. The junction had 14 bases not matched to a gene; V was cut back by 5 bases and J by 3 bases. CDR3 sequence: CASSLTRGGRGTDTQYF. The CDR3 bases are TGTGCCAGCAGCCTTACGCGAGGCGGGAGAGGGACAGATACGCAGTATTTT. Looking up the rest from reference TRBV7-2 and TRBJ2-3 gives the full variable domain: GAGVSQSPSNKVTEKGKDVELRCDPISGHTALYWYRQSLGQGLEFLIYFQGNSAPDKSGLPSDRFSAERTGGSVSTLTIQRTQQEDSAVYLCASSLTRGGRGTDTQYFGPGTRLTVL.

The chain employs TRBV14 and TRBJ1-2, with D possibly matching TRBD1 (5 bases). Per the germline V gene, CDR1 is SGHDN and CDR2 is FVKESK. There are 13 residues in the CDR3. Trimming stripped 1 base from V and 6 bases from J, with 9 bases between. The CDR3 region is CASSQVQGDGYTF. Written as DNA, the CDR3 is TGTGCCAGCAGCCAAGTCCAGGGTGATGGCTACACCTTC.

The chain uses TRBV12-3 or TRBV12-4 and TRBJ2-5; D uncertain. The CDR3 runs to 14 residues. V dropped 5 bases and J dropped 5 bases, with 15 bases sitting between them. CDR3 region: CASSASKVGETQYF. The CDR3 DNA follows: TGTGCCAGCAGTGCCTCTAAAGTGGGGGAGACCCAGTACTTC.

The chain links TRBV7-9 to TRBJ2-2, with D maybe TRBD2 (6 bases). Per germline, CDR1 SEHNR and CDR2 FQNEAQ (reference sequence). CDR3 length: 18 amino acids. With 5 bases removed from V and 1 base from J, the gap between germline ends came to 20 bases. The CDR3 reads CASSRLVSPDKNTGELFF. The CDR3 coding sequence is TGTGCCAGCAGCCGACTAGTAAGCCCCGATAAGAACACCGGGGAGCTGTTTTTT.

This clonotype has only a few counts. Written as DNA, the CDR3 is TGCAGTGCTAGTTACGTCGACTTGCGGCGGGAGGGCCTAAGAACCGGGGAGCTGTTTTTT. Amino acid sequence: CSASYVDLRREGLRTGELFF. V is TRBV20-1 and J is TRBJ2-2, with 9 bases that match TRBD2. The CDR3 covers 20 residues. From germline, CDR1 is DFQATT and CDR2 SNEGSKA (reference sequence). V gave up 3 bases and J gave up 5 bases; unmatched junction bases: 22.

This clonotype appeared a few times. The CDR3 region is CASSQSSDTQYF. The CDR3 nucleotides are TGTGCCAGCAGCCAAAGTTCAGATACGCAGTATTTT. The chain joins TRBV7-2 to TRBJ2-3, with D unresolved. The germline V gene has CDR1 SGHTA and CDR2 FQGNSA. Trimming took off 5 bases at V and 4 bases at J, with 7 bases between the two ends. The CDR3 is made up of 12 amino acids.

The V and J genes are TRBV5-1 and TRBJ2-1, with 14 bases that match TRBD2. The CDR3 length is 17 residues. Trimming at V came to 1 base and at J to 7 bases, leaving 7 bases not matched to a gene. Germline-derived CDR1 and CDR2 are SGHRS and YFSETQ. The CDR3: CASSLTAGLAGVNEQFF. DNA of the CDR3: TGCGCCAGCAGCTTGACCGCGGGACTAGCGGGAGTGAATGAGCAGTTCTTC.

The genes are TRBV3-1 and TRBJ2-5; 9 positions match TRBD2. Trimming removed 3 bases from V and 4 bases from J; junction bases left unmatched: 6. Germline V gene lookup returns CDR1 LGHDT and CDR2 YNNKEL (reference sequence). This CDR3 has 15 amino acids. The CDR3 reads CASSHPRAGGETQYF. The DNA for the CDR3 is TGTGCCAGCAGCCACCCCCGAGCGGGAGGAGAGACCCAGTACTTC.

This sequence joins TRBV20-1 and TRBJ2-5, with 16 bases fitting TRBD2. The CDR3 contains 16 residues. Germline assignment: CDR1 DFQATT and CDR2 SNEGSKA (reference sequence). Losses at the gene ends were 6 bases for V and 4 bases for J; bases not matched to a gene: 8. Here the CDR3 reads CSALGTSGRERETQYF. In nucleotides, the CDR3 is TGCAGTGCCCTCGGGACTAGCGGGAGGGAGAGAGAGACCCAGTACTTC.

The rearrangement links TRBV27 to TRBJ2-2, with 7 bases matching TRBD1. Per the germline V gene, CDR1 is MNHEY and CDR2 is SMNVEV (reference sequence). This CDR3 contains 16 residues. V dropped 5 bases and J dropped 7; count of bases not matched to a gene: 13. The CDR3 loop is CASSGDRVVGIGELFF. The CDR3 bases are TGTGCCAGCAGTGGAGACAGGGTTGTAGGAATCGGGGAGCTGTTTTTT.

Notes on this clonotype: At one end the junction does not follow the germline gene, possibly because of a read error. V gene TRBV3-1 combines with J gene TRBJ2-7, with D tentatively TRBD1 (6 bases). CDR1 LGHDT and CDR2 YNNKEL come from the germline V gene (reference sequence). The CDR3 is 14 residues long. CDR3 sequence: CASNQVHRETEQYF. The CDR3, as DNA: TGTGCCAGCAACCAAGTTCACAGGGAGACTGAGCAGTACTTC.

Ten or more counts support this clonotype. V usage is TRBV29-1 and J usage is TRBJ2-7, with no clear D. Trimming took 5 bases from V and 3 from J, leaving 8 bases between them. Germline V CDR1 and CDR2: SQVTM, ANQGSEA. The CDR3 spans 11 residues. Here the CDR3 reads CSVRENYEQYF. CDR3 DNA sequence: TGCAGCGTTCGCGAGAACTACGAGCAGTACTTC.

This chain joins TRBV12-3 or TRBV12-4 and TRBJ2-7; D is unclear. This CDR3 spans 14 amino acids. V shed 5 bases and J shed 7 bases, with 18 bases lying between them. In DNA form, the CDR3 reads TGTGCCAGCAGTGGAGACCAGCACCCCCGAGAGCAGTACTTC. It yields the protein CASSGDQHPREQYF.

The genes are TRBV7-9 and TRBJ2-3, with 10 bases identical to TRBD1. The CDR3 runs to 19 residues. The V and J ends lost 4 bases and 4 bases, in that order; junction bases with no gene match: 17. Germline CDR1 and CDR2: SEHNR and FQNEAQ (reference sequence). The CDR3 reads CASSSGTGAGQMMADTQYF. As DNA, the CDR3 is TGTGCCAGCAGCTCCGGGACAGGGGCCGGGCAAATGATGGCAGATACGCAGTATTTT.

The rearrangement joins TRBV29-1 to TRBJ2-1; D uncertain. The CDR3 covers 13 residues. V lost 5 bases and J 4 bases, leaving 12 bases between the germline ends. Germline V gene data show CDR1 as SQVTM and CDR2 as ANQGSEA. The CDR3 loop is CSVRSDQYNEQFF. The CDR3 DNA reads TGCAGCGTTCGGAGCGACCAGTACAATGAGCAGTTCTTC.

A few counts support this clonotype. The V call is TRBV9, the J call TRBJ1-2, with D maybe TRBD1 (6 bases). The CDR3 has 15 residues. The germline gives CDR1 SGDLS, CDR2 YYNGEE. The V gene lost 3 bases and the J gene lost 4 bases, with 16 bases spanning the gap. As DNA, the CDR3 is TGTGCCAGCAGCGCATGGAATGGGGGCAGCTATGGCTACACCTTC. Its translation: CASSAWNGGSYGYTF.

This clonotype was seen many times. The chain employs TRBV29-1 and TRBJ2-3, with 8 bases fitting TRBD1. V lost 5 bases and J lost 8; bases outside the gene matches: 9. CDR3 size: 13 residues. Germline CDR1 and CDR2: SQVTM and ANQGSEA. The CDR3 region is CSVPGQALGTQYF. Written as DNA, the CDR3 is TGCAGCGTTCCGGGACAGGCCCTTGGTACGCAGTATTTT.

This clonotype was observed once. The chain couples TRBV9 to TRBJ1-6, with D perhaps TRBD1 (6 bases). The ends were cut back, 4 bases at V and 13 bases at J, with 12 bases in the middle. This CDR3 spans 12 amino acids. Germline CDR1 SGDLS, CDR2 YYNGEE. The CDR3 region is CASSPGVAPLHF. In DNA, the CDR3 is TGTGCCAGCAGCCCAGGGGTAGCCCCCCTCCACTTT.

This chain uses TRBV20-1 with TRBJ2-1, with 8 positions matching TRBD2. CDR1 DFQATT and CDR2 SNEGSKA come from the germline V gene (reference sequence). CDR3 length: 17 amino acids. Trimming at V came to 0 bases and at J to 7 bases, leaving 14 bases not matched to a gene. CDR3 in amino acids: CSARDGTGGPGWNEQFF. CDR3 nucleotide sequence: TGCAGTGCTAGAGATGGAACGGGAGGGCCGGGTTGGAATGAGCAGTTCTTC.

The chain joins TRBV27 to TRBJ1-2; tentative D call: TRBD1 (5 bases). Germline CDR1 and CDR2: MNHEY and SMNVEV (reference sequence). With 2 bases removed from V and 4 bases from J, the gap between germline ends came to 14 bases. This CDR3 contains 15 residues. In nucleotides, the CDR3 is TGTGCCAGCAGTTTAGCACTGGGGACGGTCTATGGCTACACCTTC. As protein: CASSLALGTVYGYTF.